This T cell receptor (beta chain) stems from a study of T-cell memory formation after mild COVID-19. Study-level points and caveats: For contracting clones, CD4+ ones sat mainly in CM and EM, CD8+ in EMRA. Nothing showed for sure that second-wave clones peaking on day 37 were SARS-CoV-2 specific. Memory sampled before infection contained some responding clones, suggesting cross-reactive memory joined.

Unmatched junction bases numbered 10, after V lost 4 bases and J lost 2 bases. Germline CDR1 reads MNHEY; CDR2 reads SVGEGT. The CDR3 is 16 amino acids. Each CDR3 protein gets one entry after TCRdb re-called the 5' RACE reads with MiXCR. This repertoire shows roughly 190,000 distinct CDR3 sequences, around 25% found once; its top ten account for about 10%. Details on this clonotype: Its specificity is not known.

The chain is built from TRBV6-2 or TRBV6-3 and TRBJ2-7; TRBD2 matches at 8 bases. Sequencing used PBMCs or a T cell subset sorted from them (not recorded which). This receptor was obtained from an adult woman who had mild COVID-19 (a few samples of this study predate the infection). Cell type and time point are not known. The CDR3 protein is CASSSHSKGLAYEQYF. The CDR3 bases are TGTGCCAGCAGTTCGCACTCCAAGGGACTAGCCTACGAGCAGTACTTC.